The sample holds a few counts of the clone carrying this T cell receptor beta chain. Multiplex touch-down PCR with TRB-A/B primers amplified rearranged V-D-J TRB sequences. TCRdb called the multiplex PCR reads again in MiXCR, with one record for every CDR3 protein. The sample carries about 12,000 distinct CDR3 sequences, roughly 32% recorded once. This sample was included in a study of T cell repertoires in aging, cancer and after chemotherapy. Germline-derived CDR1 and CDR2 are KGHSH and LQKENI. The CDR3 is 14 amino acids. Trimming removed 4 bases from V and 4 bases from J; junction bases left unmatched: 6. Peripheral blood genomic DNA, not sorted cells or RNA, was the template.

The V gene is TRBV18, the J gene TRBJ1-1; 7 bases match TRBD1. This TCR derives from a human donor in good health. The donor label of this sample is uncertain. Material for sequencing was blood. The CDR3 nucleotides read TGTGCCAGCTCACTTCAGGGGGGGGGCACTGAAGCTTTCTTT. As protein: CASSLQGGGTEAFF.